This TCR beta chain stems from a study of T cells in Graves' hyperthyroidism and ophthalmopathy. Overall study context: Blood was drawn when the patient was first diagnosed and still untreated. Study-wide findings and caveats: Also found in blood were most expanded thyroid clonotypes above 0.001.

Note on this clonotype: Antigen unknown.

Trimming shortened V by 3 bases and J by 7 bases, and 18 bases separated the two germline ends. Germline V gene lookup returns CDR1 DFQATT and CDR2 SNEGSKA (reference sequence). The CDR3 spans 14 residues. Amplification yielded TCR beta CDR3 regions, with RNA transcripts as the source. RT-PCR in the first round (using the HTBI primer set) targeted the TCR CDR3. TCRdb independently ran MiXCR on the multiplex PCR reads; one entry per CDR3 protein. This sample has 37,000 or so distinct CDR3 sequences, with approximately 52% found just once. The origin of this receptor is a man in his forties with Graves' ophthalmopathy. Sequenced sample: blood. The J gene is TRBJ2-5, the V gene TRBV20-1; either TRBD1 or TRBD2 may fit D (6 bases each). As DNA, the CDR3 is TGCAGTGCTAGTATCAGGGGATGGGGAGGGACCCAGTACTTC. Protein: CSASIRGWGGTQYF.